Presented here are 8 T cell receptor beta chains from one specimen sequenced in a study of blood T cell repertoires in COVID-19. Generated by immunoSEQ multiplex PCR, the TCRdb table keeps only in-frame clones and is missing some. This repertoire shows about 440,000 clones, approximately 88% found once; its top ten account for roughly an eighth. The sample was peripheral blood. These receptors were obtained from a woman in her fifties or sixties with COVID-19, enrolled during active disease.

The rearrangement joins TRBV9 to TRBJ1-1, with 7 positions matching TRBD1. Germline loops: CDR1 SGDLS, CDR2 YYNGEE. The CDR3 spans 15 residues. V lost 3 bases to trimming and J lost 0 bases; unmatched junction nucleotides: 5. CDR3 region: CASSAQGTMNTEAFF. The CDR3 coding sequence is TGTGCCAGCAGCGCACAGGGGACGATGAACACTGAAGCTTTCTTT.

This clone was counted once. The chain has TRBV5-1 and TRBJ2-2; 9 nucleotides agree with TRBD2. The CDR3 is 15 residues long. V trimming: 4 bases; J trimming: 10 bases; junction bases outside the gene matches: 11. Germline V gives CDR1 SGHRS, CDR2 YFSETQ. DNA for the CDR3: TGCGCCAGCAGCATCGCCGGGACTAGCTCTGAGGAGCTGTTTTTT. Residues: CASSIAGTSSEELFF.

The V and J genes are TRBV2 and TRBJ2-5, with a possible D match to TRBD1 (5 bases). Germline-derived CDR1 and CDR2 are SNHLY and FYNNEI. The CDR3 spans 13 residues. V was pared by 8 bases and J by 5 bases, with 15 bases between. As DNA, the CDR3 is TGTGCCAGCCGCCACAAGGGGCAGGAGACCCAGTACTTC. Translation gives CASRHKGQETQYF.

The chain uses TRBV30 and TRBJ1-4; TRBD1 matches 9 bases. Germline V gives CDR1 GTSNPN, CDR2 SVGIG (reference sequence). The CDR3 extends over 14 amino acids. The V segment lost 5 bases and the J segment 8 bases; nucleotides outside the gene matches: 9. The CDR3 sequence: CAWAWGQGNEKLFF. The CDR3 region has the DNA TGTGCCTGGGCATGGGGACAGGGAAACGAAAAACTGTTTTTT. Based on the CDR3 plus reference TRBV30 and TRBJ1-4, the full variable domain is SQTIHQWPATLVQPVGSPLSLECTVEGTSNPNLYWYRQAAGRGLQLLFYSVGIGQISSEVPQNLSASRPQDRQFILSSKKLLLSDSGFYLCAWAWGQGNEKLFFGSGTQLSVL.

CDR3 in amino acids: CASSLGGLVYGYTF. The CDR3 nucleotides read TGTGCCAGCAGTCTGGGGGGGTTAGTCTATGGCTACACCTTC. The rearrangement links TRBV5-4 to TRBJ1-2, with D tentatively TRBD1 (5 bases). The CDR3 covers 14 residues. Germline CDR1 reads SGHNT; CDR2 reads YYREEE (reference sequence). V lost 5 bases and J lost 4, with 15 bases in between.

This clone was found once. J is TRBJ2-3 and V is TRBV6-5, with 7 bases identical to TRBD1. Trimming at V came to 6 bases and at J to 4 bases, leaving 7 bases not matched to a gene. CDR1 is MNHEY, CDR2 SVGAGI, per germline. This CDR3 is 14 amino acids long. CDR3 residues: CASSQKRGPDTQYF. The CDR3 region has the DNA TGTGCCAGCAGCCAGAAGAGGGGGCCAGATACGCAGTATTTT.

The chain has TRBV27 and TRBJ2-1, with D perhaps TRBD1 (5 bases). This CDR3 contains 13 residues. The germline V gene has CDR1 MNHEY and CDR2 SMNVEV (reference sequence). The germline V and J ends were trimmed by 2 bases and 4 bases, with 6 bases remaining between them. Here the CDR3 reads CASSLTGYNEQFF. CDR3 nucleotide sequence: TGTGCCAGCAGTTTAACAGGTTACAATGAGCAGTTCTTC.

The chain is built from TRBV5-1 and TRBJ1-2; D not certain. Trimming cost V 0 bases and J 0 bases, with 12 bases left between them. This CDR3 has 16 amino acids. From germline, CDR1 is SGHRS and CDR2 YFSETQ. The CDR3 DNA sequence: TGCGCCAGCAGCTTGGAGGTTGGAGCAGCTAACTATGGCTACACCTTC. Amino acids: CASSLEVGAANYGYTF. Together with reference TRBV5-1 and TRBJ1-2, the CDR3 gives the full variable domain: KAGVTQTPRYLIKTRGQQVTLSCSPISGHRSVSWYQQTPGQGLQFLFEYFSETQRNKGNFPGRFSGRQFSNSRSEMNVSTLELGDSALYLCASSLEVGAANYGYTFGSGTRLTVV.